The T cell receptor (beta chain) under discussion was sequenced for a study of human T cells and chemical hapten exposure. This CDR3 is built from 14 residues. V was clipped by 1 base and J by 9 bases, with 15 bases between them. Looked up from germline, CDR1 is MDHEN and CDR2 is SYDVKM. Points from the study as a whole: Since the donors had alopecia, their immune response may not be the same as that of healthy people.

This clonotype was observed at least ten times. The antigen is undetermined. Indicated time point: pre-sensitization, week 0. Treatment in this sample: therapeutic diphenylcyclopropenone sensitization with weekly scalp DPC. TCRdb processed the RACE reads anew with MiXCR; each CDR3 protein has one entry. This sample has 180,000 or so distinct CDR3 sequences, with roughly 30% found just once. The genes are TRBV28 and TRBJ1-2; D unresolved. This TCR derives from a woman in her twenties or thirties with alopecia areata. Some clones in this sample may be carry-over from other donors' samples. Sequenced material: whole blood, taken in connection with sensitization to the hapten diphenylcyclopropenone (DPC). CDR3 nucleotide sequence: TGTGCCAGCAGTTTATTCGGGCAGGTCGGGAGCTACACCTTC. Amino acids: CASSLFGQVGSYTF.